What follows are 27 T cell receptor beta chains derived from one specimen sequenced in a study of blood T cell repertoires in COVID-19. Libraries were prepared by immunoSEQ multiplex PCR; TCRdb keeps only in-frame clonotypes and omits some of them. The sample includes over 35,000 clones, approximately 85% of them seen just once. Sequenced input: peripheral blood. The receptors stem from a woman aged 80 or over with COVID-19, enrolled during active disease.

V and J are TRBV7-6 and TRBJ2-2, with 11 positions matching TRBD2. CDR1 is SGHVS and CDR2 is FNYEAQ in the germline V gene. The CDR3 sequence is 17 residues long. Trimming at V came to 5 bases and at J to 1 base, leaving 6 bases not matched to a gene. The CDR3 region has the DNA TGTGCCAGCAGCGTAGGACTAGCGGGCATGAACACCGGGGAGCTGTTTTTT. Translation: CASSVGLAGMNTGELFF.

This clone was observed once. The chain couples TRBV4-2 to TRBJ1-3; D uncertain. CDR3 length: 14 residues. Trimming pared 2 bases from V and 4 bases from J, leaving 9 bases between. Germline V gives CDR1 LGHNA, CDR2 YNFKEQ. CDR3 in amino acids: CASSQPGSGNTIYF. In DNA form, the CDR3 reads TGTGCCAGCAGCCAACCGGGGTCGGGAAACACCATATATTTT.

V is TRBV5-8 and J is TRBJ1-1; TRBD1 agrees at 9 bases. Germline trimming cut 4 bases from V and 4 bases from J; bases unmatched to any gene: 8. CDR1 is SGHTS and CDR2 is YDEGEE in the germline V gene. The CDR3 has 15 amino acids. The DNA of the CDR3 is TGTGCCAGCAGCCATAGGGACAGGGTGGGCACTGAAGCTTTCTTT. This sequence encodes CASSHRDRVGTEAFF.

The rearrangement uses TRBV6-2 or TRBV6-3 and TRBJ2-4; no clear D gene. The CDR3 is made up of 15 amino acids. CDR1 is MNHEY and CDR2 is SVGEGT in the germline V gene. V dropped 2 bases and J dropped 0 bases, with 8 bases sitting between them. For the CDR3, the DNA is TGTGCCAGCAGTTACGGGCGATTAGCCAAAAACATTCAGTACTTC. It specifies CASSYGRLAKNIQYF.

The chain uses TRBV11-2 and TRBJ2-2; 10 nucleotides agree with TRBD2. The CDR3 is 14 amino acids. CDR1 is SGHAT, CDR2 FQNNGV, per germline. J lost 8 bases, V lost 5 bases, and 5 bases had no gene match. The DNA of the CDR3 is TGTGCCAGCAGCACCATAGCGGGAGGAGGGGAGCTGTTTTTT. It yields the protein CASSTIAGGGELFF.

This clone is a singleton in its sample. This chain uses TRBV19 with TRBJ2-2, with D maybe TRBD2 (7 bases). Trimming took 7 bases from V and 7 from J, leaving 22 bases between them. This CDR3 has 16 residues. Per germline, CDR1 LNHDA and CDR2 SQIVND (reference sequence). CDR3 bases: TGTGCCAGTACTACTCAAGGGGGGGAGGCGAACGGGGAGCTGTTTTTT. Its protein is CASTTQGGEANGELFF.

The rearrangement joins TRBV11-2 to TRBJ1-1; 10 bases map to TRBD1. Germline CDR1 is SGHAT and CDR2 is FQNNGV. V lost 5 bases, J lost 0 bases, and 6 bases stayed unmatched. The CDR3 spans 16 residues. This CDR3 is CASSGQGGRLNTEAFF. DNA for the CDR3: TGTGCCAGCAGCGGACAGGGGGGGCGTTTGAACACTGAAGCTTTCTTT.

CDR3 amino acids: CSAGTGGDTGELFF. The CDR3 DNA follows: TGCAGCGCCGGGACAGGGGGCGACACCGGGGAGCTGTTTTTT. The rearrangement joins TRBV29-1 to TRBJ2-2, with 12 positions matching TRBD1. The CDR3 extends over 14 amino acids. V lost 7 bases, J lost 3 bases, and 3 bases stayed unmatched. CDR1 is SQVTM and CDR2 is ANQGSEA in the germline V gene.

V gene TRBV27 combines with J gene TRBJ1-6; TRBD1 matches 7 bases. V lost 6 bases and J lost 4; bases outside the gene matches: 12. The CDR3 length is 17 residues. The V gene's germline CDR1 is MNHEY and CDR2 SMNVEV (reference sequence). The CDR3 protein is CASRPPTGNRYNSPLHF. The CDR3 bases are TGTGCCAGCAGGCCCCCGACAGGGAACCGGTATAATTCACCCCTCCACTTT.

This sequence joins TRBV6-2 or TRBV6-3 and TRBJ2-6, with D perhaps TRBD1 (5 bases). Germline CDR1 MNHEY, CDR2 SVGEGT. This CDR3 is built from 17 residues. Trimming pared 2 bases from V and 0 bases from J, leaving 11 bases between. For the CDR3, the DNA is TGTGCCAGCAGTTACACCGCCGACAGCTCTGGGGCCAACGTCCTGACTTTC. This sequence encodes CASSYTADSSGANVLTF.

The chain links TRBV6-5 to TRBJ2-7; D perhaps matches TRBD2 (5 bases). Germline CDR1 and CDR2: MNHEY and SVGAGI. The CDR3 spans 15 residues. Trimming removed 7 bases from V and 5 bases from J, with 21 bases in between. CDR3 sequence: CASTRTAGSGDEQYF. The CDR3 bases are TGTGCCAGCACCAGAACGGCAGGCTCCGGGGACGAGCAGTACTTC.

The chain uses TRBV24-1 and TRBJ1-6; D perhaps matches TRBD1 (6 bases). From germline, CDR1 is KGHDR and CDR2 SFDVKD. The CDR3 consists of 13 residues. Between the trimmed V and J ends, which lost 9 bases and 9 bases, there was a span of 14 bases. The CDR3 here is CATGGHYVSPLHF. Here the CDR3 DNA reads TGTGCCACCGGGGGACACTATGTTTCACCCCTCCACTTT.

J is TRBJ1-4 and V is TRBV5-1; no reliable D call. Germline V CDR1 and CDR2: SGHRS, YFSETQ. The CDR3 extends over 13 amino acids. Trimming cost V 4 bases and J 7 bases, with 11 bases left between them. The DNA for the CDR3 is TGCGCCAGCAGCCCCGCGGGTGTTGAAAAACTGTTTTTT. Translated: CASSPAGVEKLFF.

This clone was counted a few times. The J gene is TRBJ1-2, the V gene TRBV28; the D gene is possibly TRBD1 (5 bases). V was clipped by 3 bases and J by 0 bases, with 11 bases between them. Germline CDR1 is MDHEN and CDR2 is SYDVKM. The CDR3 contains 15 residues. CDR3 loop: CASSFSRATNYGYTF. DNA for the CDR3: TGTGCCAGCAGTTTCAGCAGGGCTACTAACTATGGCTACACCTTC.

This rearrangement joins TRBV6-6 to TRBJ2-7; D is undetermined. The V end was cut by 2 bases, the J end by 0 bases, with 8 bases between. The germline CDR1 and CDR2 sequences are MNHNY and SVGAGI (reference sequence). CDR3 length: 14 amino acids. The CDR3 sequence: CASSYMATSYEQYF. As DNA, the CDR3 is TGTGCCAGCAGTTACATGGCCACCTCCTACGAGCAGTACTTC.

This chain joins TRBV18 and TRBJ2-1; TRBD2 matches at 13 bases. The CDR3 is 18 residues long. Germline trimming cut 1 base from V and 4 bases from J; bases unmatched to any gene: 7. CDR1 and CDR2 (germline): KGHSH, LQKENI. The CDR3 reads CASSPLPGLAGDYNEQFF. DNA for the CDR3: TGTGCCAGCTCACCACTACCCGGACTAGCGGGGGATTACAATGAGCAGTTCTTC.

V and J are TRBV28 and TRBJ1-2; D uncertain. CDR1 and CDR2 (germline): MDHEN, SYDVKM. The CDR3 covers 12 residues. With 7 bases removed from V and 6 bases from J, the gap between germline ends came to 12 bases. CDR3 in amino acids: CASTNRIHGYTF. CDR3 sequence (DNA): TGTGCCAGCACAAACAGAATCCATGGCTACACCTTC.

V and J are TRBV28 and TRBJ2-3, with 8 bases that match TRBD1. Looked up from germline, CDR1 is MDHEN and CDR2 is SYDVKM. V shed 5 bases and J 1 base; nucleotides not matched to a gene: 2. This CDR3 has 14 amino acids. In nucleotides, the CDR3 is TGTGCCAGCAGTCAGACAGGGGGCACAGATACGCAGTATTTT. Protein sequence: CASSQTGGTDTQYF.

The chain couples TRBV11-2 to TRBJ2-3; the match to TRBD2 covers 7 bases. The V segment lost 7 bases and the J segment 12 bases; nucleotides outside the gene matches: 10. Germline CDR1 SGHAT, CDR2 FQNNGV. The CDR3 covers 12 residues. The CDR3 loop is CASTPMGGVQYF. Written as DNA, the CDR3 is TGTGCCAGCACCCCTATGGGGGGGGTTCAGTATTTT.

This chain joins TRBV6-5 and TRBJ2-7; 8 bases line up with TRBD2. Germline CDR1 and CDR2: MNHEY and SVGAGI. Germline trimming cut 7 bases from V and 3 bases from J; bases unmatched to any gene: 8. CDR3 size: 14 residues. In DNA, the CDR3 is TGTGCCAGCACCTACGGTAGCGGGGTCTACGAGCAGTACTTC. It yields the protein CASTYGSGVYEQYF.

This chain connects TRBV28 to TRBJ2-6; 7 bases are shared with TRBD2. CDR1 and CDR2 (germline): MDHEN, SYDVKM. The V and J ends lost 5 bases and 2 bases, in that order; junction bases with no gene match: 3. The CDR3 length is 15 residues. In DNA, the CDR3 is TGTGCCAGCAGTACCCGGGGGGCTGGGGCCAACGTCCTGACTTTC. Protein: CASSTRGAGANVLTF.

This clone was picked up one time. Here the CDR3 reads CASSLGSGRTDTQYF. DNA of the CDR3: TGTGCCAGCAGCTTAGGTAGCGGGCGCACAGATACGCAGTATTTT. The gene calls are TRBV7-2 and TRBJ2-3; TRBD2 agrees at 7 bases. Germline V gene lookup returns CDR1 SGHTA and CDR2 FQGNSA. V was clipped by 1 base and J by 1 base; unmatched bases: 2. The CDR3 is 15 residues long.

CDR3 in amino acids: CASSIRPAERGNEQFF. The CDR3 nucleotides read TGTGCCAGTAGTATCCGTCCAGCGGAACGCGGCAATGAGCAGTTCTTC. The chain has TRBV19 and TRBJ2-1; TRBD2 is a possible D gene (5 bases). The CDR3 is 16 amino acids. Trimming stripped 3 bases from V and 6 bases from J, with 18 bases between. Germline CDR1 is LNHDA and CDR2 is SQIVND (reference sequence). The full variable domain, in which reference TRBV19 and TRBJ2-1 provide the parts outside the CDR3, is DGGITQSPKYLFRKEGQNVTLSCEQNLNHDAMYWYRQDPGQGLRLIYYSQIVNDFQKGDIAEGYSVSREKKESFPLTVTSAQKNPTAFYLCASSIRPAERGNEQFFGPGTRLTVL.

The chain has TRBV29-1 and TRBJ2-7; D is undetermined. Looked up from germline, CDR1 is SQVTM and CDR2 is ANQGSEA. The CDR3 contains 12 residues. The V end was cut by 2 bases, the J end by 4 bases, with 9 bases between. Here the CDR3 reads CSVELGAYEQYF. The CDR3, as DNA: TGCAGCGTTGAACTCGGAGCTTACGAGCAGTACTTC.

DNA of the CDR3: TGCGCCAGCAGCGCCACAGGTGGAAGAGAGACCCAGTACTTC. Amino acid sequence: CASSATGGRETQYF. The gene calls are TRBV5-1 and TRBJ2-5; weak D call: TRBD1 (5 bases). The germline gives CDR1 SGHRS, CDR2 YFSETQ. CDR3 length equals 14 residues. Trimming removed 4 bases at V and 4 bases at J, with 14 bases between.

The rearrangement joins TRBV4-3 to TRBJ2-3; the D gene is possibly TRBD1 (5 bases). The germline gives CDR1 LGHNA, CDR2 YSLEER. The CDR3 runs to 16 residues. The germline V and J ends were trimmed by 1 base and 3 bases, with 14 bases remaining between them. DNA of the CDR3: TGCGCCAGCAGCCAAGTCGCCAGGGCTAATACAGATACGCAGTATTTT. Protein: CASSQVARANTDTQYF.

This chain connects TRBV7-9 to TRBJ2-3; 7 nucleotides agree with TRBD1. Germline-derived CDR1 and CDR2 are SEHNR and FQNEAQ (reference sequence). The CDR3 has 15 residues. With 3 bases clipped from V and 0 bases from J, the junction kept 3 bases outside the gene matches. CDR3 region: CASSFRQGSTDTQYF. CDR3 coding DNA: TGTGCCAGCAGCTTTCGACAGGGCAGCACAGATACGCAGTATTTT.